This T cell receptor beta chain came from a study of OX40 agonist ivuxolimab in advanced cancers. Study as a whole: Hepatocellular carcinoma, melanoma, renal cell or head and neck cancer was diagnosed in the dose-escalation patients.

Remarks on this clone: Its target is not known.

TCRdb keeps only in-frame clones here, not all; method: immunoSEQ multiplex PCR. The sample consists of 72,000 or so clones, under 85% of them appearing once. The CDR3 spans 17 residues. V lost 5 bases to trimming and J lost 0 bases, with 19 bases between them. CDR1 and CDR2 from the germline V gene are MDHEN and SYDVKM. Study-level results: With doses of 0.1 to 3.0 mg/kg, CD4+ and CD8+ blood T cells had undergone clonal expansion by week 6. The average count of expanded clones was higher among CD8+ T cells than among CD4+.

The rearrangement joins TRBV28 to TRBJ2-5; tentatively, D is TRBD1 (7 bases). The TCR originated in an adult with an advanced solid tumor such as melanoma, head and neck, liver or kidney cancer. The specimen comprised CD4+ or CD8+ T cells sorted from blood, sampled in a trial of the OX40 agonist ivuxolimab. As DNA, the CDR3 is TGTGCCAGCAGTCCCCCCCGCGGGACAGACTACCAAGAGACCCAGTACTTC. This sequence encodes CASSPPRGTDYQETQYF. Filled out from reference TRBV28 and TRBJ2-5, the complete variable domain reads DVKVTQSSRYLVKRTGEKVFLECVQDMDHENMFWYRQDPGLGLRLIYFSYDVKMKEKGDIPEGYSVSREKKERFSLILESASTNQTSMYLCASSPPRGTDYQETQYFGPGTRLLVL.